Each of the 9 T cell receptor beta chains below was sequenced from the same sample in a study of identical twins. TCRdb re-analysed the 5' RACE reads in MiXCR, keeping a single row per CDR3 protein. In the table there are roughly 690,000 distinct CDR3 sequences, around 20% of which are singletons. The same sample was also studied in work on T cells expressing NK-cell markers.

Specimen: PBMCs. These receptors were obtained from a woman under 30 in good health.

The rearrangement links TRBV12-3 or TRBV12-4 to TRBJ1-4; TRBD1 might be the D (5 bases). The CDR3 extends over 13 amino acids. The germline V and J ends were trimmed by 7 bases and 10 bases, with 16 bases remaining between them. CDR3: CASIEARGGKLFF. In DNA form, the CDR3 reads TGTGCCAGCATAGAGGCTCGGGGGGGAAAACTGTTTTTT.

CDR3 in amino acids: CASSPGLTWLYF. CDR3 DNA sequence: TGTGCCAGCAGCCCTGGCCTCACCTGGTTGTACTTC. This chain links TRBV4-2 with TRBJ2-7, with D hard to call. CDR1 LGHNA and CDR2 YNFKEQ come from the germline V gene. V was clipped by 4 bases and J by 12 bases, with 16 bases between them. This CDR3 comprises 12 residues.

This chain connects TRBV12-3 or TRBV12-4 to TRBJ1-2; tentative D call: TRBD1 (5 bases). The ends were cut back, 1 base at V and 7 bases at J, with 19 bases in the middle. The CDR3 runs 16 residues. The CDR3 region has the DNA TGTGCCAGCAGTTTAGGTTGGCAGCAGGACAAGGGTGGCTACACCTTC. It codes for CASSLGWQQDKGGYTF.

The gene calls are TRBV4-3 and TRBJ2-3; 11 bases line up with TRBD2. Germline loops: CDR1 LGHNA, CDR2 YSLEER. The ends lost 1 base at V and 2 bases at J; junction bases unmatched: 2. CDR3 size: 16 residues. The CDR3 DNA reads TGCGCCAGCAGCCAAGGGACTAGCGGGTACACAGATACGCAGTATTTT. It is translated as CASSQGTSGYTDTQYF.

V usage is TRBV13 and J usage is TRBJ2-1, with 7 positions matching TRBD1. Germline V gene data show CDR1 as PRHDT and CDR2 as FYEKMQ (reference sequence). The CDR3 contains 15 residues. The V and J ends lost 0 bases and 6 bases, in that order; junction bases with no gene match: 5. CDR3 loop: CASSLGSDRANEQFF. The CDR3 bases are TGTGCCAGCAGCTTAGGGTCCGACAGGGCCAATGAGCAGTTCTTC.

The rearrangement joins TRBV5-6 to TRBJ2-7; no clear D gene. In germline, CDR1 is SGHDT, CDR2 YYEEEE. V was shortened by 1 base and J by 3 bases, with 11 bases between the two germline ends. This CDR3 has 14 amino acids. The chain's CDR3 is CASSLNGQNYEQYF. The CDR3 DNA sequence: TGTGCCAGCAGCTTGAACGGTCAGAACTACGAGCAGTACTTC.

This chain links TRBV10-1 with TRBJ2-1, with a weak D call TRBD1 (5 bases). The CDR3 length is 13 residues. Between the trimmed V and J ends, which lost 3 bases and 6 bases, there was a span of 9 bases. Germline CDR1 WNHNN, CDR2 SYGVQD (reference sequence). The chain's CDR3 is CASSDGAPNEQFF. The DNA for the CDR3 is TGCGCCAGCAGTGATGGGGCCCCCAATGAGCAGTTCTTC.

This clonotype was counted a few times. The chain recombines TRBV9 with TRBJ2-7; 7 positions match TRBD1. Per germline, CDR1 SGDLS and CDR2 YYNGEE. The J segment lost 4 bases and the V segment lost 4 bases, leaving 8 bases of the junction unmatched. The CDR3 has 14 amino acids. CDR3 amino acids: CASSPGQSGYEQYF. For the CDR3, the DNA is TGTGCCAGCAGCCCGGGACAGTCCGGATACGAGCAGTACTTC. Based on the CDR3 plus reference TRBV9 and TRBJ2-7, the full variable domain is DSGVTQTPKHLITATGQRVTLRCSPRSGDLSVYWYQQSLDQGLQFLIQYYNGEERAKGNILERFSAQQFPDLHSELNLSSLELGDSALYFCASSPGQSGYEQYFGPGTRLTVT.

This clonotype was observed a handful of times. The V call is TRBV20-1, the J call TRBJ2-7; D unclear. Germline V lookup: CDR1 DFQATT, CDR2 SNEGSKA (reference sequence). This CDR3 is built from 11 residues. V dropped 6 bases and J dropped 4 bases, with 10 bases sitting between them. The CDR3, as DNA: TGCAGTGCCCCTCAGTTTTACGAGCAGTACTTC. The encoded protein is CSAPQFYEQYF.